The entry below gives a single TCR beta chain sequence along with its context. Its antigen is not identified. The data are from a study of blood T cells in healthy people across ages. Overall study results and limits: The percentage of naive T cells correlated strongly with TCR beta diversity.

PCR was performed a second time for roughly 7 to 11 cycles using a sample-barcoded 5' primer and a J-beta primer mix. One entry per CDR3 protein, called by TCRdb with MiXCR from the 5' RACE reads. The sample lists some 1.5 million distinct CDR3 sequences; over 25% were seen once. Donors each provided about 9.5 milliliters of peripheral blood. The sample was blood. This clonotype originated in a woman aged 25 to 39 in good health.

CDR3 sequence (DNA): TGCAGCGTTGAAGGGGGGACAGGATCCCTGGATGAGCAGTTCTTC. Translated, it gives CSVEGGTGSLDEQFF. The rearrangement links TRBV29-1 to TRBJ2-1; 8 nucleotides align to TRBD1. Germline CDR1 and CDR2: SQVTM and ANQGSEA. The junction had 10 bases not matched to a gene; V was cut back by 1 base and J by 8 bases. This CDR3 is 15 amino acids long.